The TCR beta chain described here comes from a study of blood T cell repertoires in COVID-19. V shed 5 bases, J shed 4 bases, and the junction held 19 bases outside the gene matches. Germline-derived CDR1 and CDR2 are SGHNT and YENEEA. The CDR3 has 20 residues. Sequenced by immunoSEQ multiplex PCR; TCRdb stores in-frame clones only, minus some. Of 350,000 to 400,000 clones detected, around 89% appear once; the ten largest clones hold around 2.8%. The chain combines TRBV11-3 with TRBJ2-6; 8 positions agree with TRBD2. The clonotype originates from a woman younger than 45 with COVID-19, enrolled during active disease. Sequenced sample: peripheral blood. CDR3 nucleotides: TGTGCCAGCAGCCACCGTGCGGCGGTAGCGGGATATACCGGGGCCAACGTCCTGACTTTC. Translated: CASSHRAAVAGYTGANVLTF. Drawing the rest from reference TRBV11-3 and TRBJ2-6, the complete variable domain is EAGVVQSPRYKIIEKKQPVAFWCNPISGHNTLYWYLQNLGQGPELLIRYENEEAVDDSQLPKDRFSAERLKGVDSTLKIQPAELGDSAVYLCASSHRAAVAGYTGANVLTFGAGSRLTVL.